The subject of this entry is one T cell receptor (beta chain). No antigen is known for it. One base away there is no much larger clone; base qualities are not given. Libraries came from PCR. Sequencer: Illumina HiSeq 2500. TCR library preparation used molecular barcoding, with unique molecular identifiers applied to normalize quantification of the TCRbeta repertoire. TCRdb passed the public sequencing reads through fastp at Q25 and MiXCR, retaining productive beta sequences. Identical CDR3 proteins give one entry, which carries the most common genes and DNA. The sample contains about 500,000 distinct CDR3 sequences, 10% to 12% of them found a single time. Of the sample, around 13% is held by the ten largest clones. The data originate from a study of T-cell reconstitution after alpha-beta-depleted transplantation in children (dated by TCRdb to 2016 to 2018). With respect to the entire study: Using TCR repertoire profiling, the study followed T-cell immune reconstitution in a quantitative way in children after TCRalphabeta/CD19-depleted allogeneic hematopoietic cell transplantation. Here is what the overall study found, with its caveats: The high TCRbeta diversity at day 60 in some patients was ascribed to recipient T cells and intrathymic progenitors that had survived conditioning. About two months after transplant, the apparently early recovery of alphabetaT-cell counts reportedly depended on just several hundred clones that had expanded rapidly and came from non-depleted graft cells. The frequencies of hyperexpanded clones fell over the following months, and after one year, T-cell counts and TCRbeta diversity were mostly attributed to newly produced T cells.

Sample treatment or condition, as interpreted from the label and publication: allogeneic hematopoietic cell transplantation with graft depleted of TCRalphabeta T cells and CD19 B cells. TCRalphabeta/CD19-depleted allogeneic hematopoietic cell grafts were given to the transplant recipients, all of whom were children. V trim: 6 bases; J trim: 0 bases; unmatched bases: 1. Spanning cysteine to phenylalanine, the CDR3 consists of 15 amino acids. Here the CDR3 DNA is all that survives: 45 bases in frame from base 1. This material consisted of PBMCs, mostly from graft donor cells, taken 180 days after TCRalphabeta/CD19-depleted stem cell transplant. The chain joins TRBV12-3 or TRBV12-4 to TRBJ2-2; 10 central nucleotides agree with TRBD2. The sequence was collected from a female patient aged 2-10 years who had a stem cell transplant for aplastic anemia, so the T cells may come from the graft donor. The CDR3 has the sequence CASSTSGTNTGELFF. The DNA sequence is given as TGTGCCAGCAGCACTAGCGGGACGAACACCGGGGAGCTGTTTTTT.